The T cell receptor (beta chain) described here comes from a study of blood T cell repertoires in COVID-19. On the study more broadly: Spain, Italy and the United States supplied samples that represented acute and convalescent COVID-19. From T cells, B-cell-depleted T cells, or PBMCs came the material, which was cDNA or gDNA.

Seattle's cohort entered during active infection and was followed longitudinally. The germline V gene has CDR1 MNHNS and CDR2 SASEGT. V shed 2 bases and J shed 1 base, with 8 bases lying between them. The CDR3 runs to 14 residues. Under the authors' procedure: Cell counts per sample came from amplifying reference gene primers. The protocol was immunoSEQ multiplex PCR, while the TCRdb copy is restricted to in-frame clones and leaves out a portion. For V, J and clone size, that table is used; D and trimming come from the DNA. The table has approximately 150,000 clones, more than 85% seen once. The rearrangement uses TRBV6-1 and TRBJ1-1; D may be TRBD1 (5 bases). The TCR comes from a woman older than 75 with COVID-19, enrolled during active disease. Material for sequencing was peripheral blood. CDR3 nucleotides: TGTGCCAGCAGTGAACAGGGATGGAACACTGAAGCTTTCTTT. Its translation is CASSEQGWNTEAFF.